Shown below are 20 T cell receptor beta chains from a single sample sequenced in a study of cytomegalovirus exposure and HLA in healthy donors. PCR involved 60 Vbeta and 13 Jbeta primers. The assay was immunoSEQ multiplex PCR, and TCRdb's table has in-frame clones only and misses some. The data contain more than 95,000 clones, roughly 85% of them seen just once; the ten biggest clones take up over 15%. The sequenced sample consisted of PBMCs. These receptors originate from a man between 18 and 35 years old in good health and CMV-seropositive.

The CDR3 region has the DNA TGTGCTAGTGGTTTACTACAAGAGACCCAGTACTTC. Protein: CASGLLQETQYF. The rearrangement uses TRBV12-5 and TRBJ2-5; no definite D call. The CDR3 has 12 residues. Deletions cut 3 bases from V and 2 bases from J, with 4 bases between. In germline, CDR1 is LGHNT, CDR2 FRNRAP.

The V and J genes are TRBV28 and TRBJ2-1, with TRBD2 identical over 8 bases. CDR1 and CDR2 (germline): MDHEN, SYDVKM. J lost 7 bases, V lost 10 bases, and 9 bases had no gene match. This CDR3 has 13 amino acids. The CDR3 nucleotides read TGTGCCATCCCTGGGACTAGTACGAATGAGCAGTTCTTC. Translating it yields CAIPGTSTNEQFF.

This chain joins TRBV4-1 and TRBJ2-7, with TRBD2 as a possible D gene (7 bases). The CDR3 spans 14 residues. In germline, CDR1 is MGHRA, CDR2 YSYEKL. Trimming shortened V by 5 bases and J by 2 bases, and 13 bases separated the two germline ends. The chain's CDR3 is CASSYKGGAYEQYF. CDR3 coding DNA: TGCGCCAGCAGCTACAAAGGGGGGGCCTACGAGCAGTACTTC.

The genes are TRBV7-8 and TRBJ1-4, with D perhaps matching TRBD1 (5 bases). Trimming cost V 1 base and J 2 bases, with 11 bases left between them. The CDR3 is 16 amino acids. Germline loops: CDR1 SGHVS, CDR2 FQNEAQ. CDR3 loop: CASSLEGHWTNEKLFF. DNA for the CDR3: TGTGCCAGCAGCTTAGAGGGGCATTGGACTAATGAAAAACTGTTTTTT.

The V gene is TRBV5-1, the J gene TRBJ1-6; weak D call: TRBD1 (6 bases). Germline V gene sequence: CDR1 SGHRS, CDR2 YFSETQ. The CDR3 runs 13 residues. Trimming removed 0 bases at V and 8 bases at J, with 6 bases between. The CDR3 DNA follows: TGCGCCAGCAGCTTGGGGACAGATTCACCCCTCCACTTT. Translating gives CASSLGTDSPLHF.

The rearrangement uses TRBV29-1 and TRBJ2-1, with 8 bases that match TRBD1. Trimming at V came to 8 bases and at J to 0 bases, leaving 12 bases not matched to a gene. This CDR3 comprises 16 residues. CDR1 and CDR2 (germline): SQVTM, ANQGSEA. In DNA, the CDR3 is TGCAGCCCGAGGTCGGACAGGGTCAGCTCCTACAATGAGCAGTTCTTC. Translating gives CSPRSDRVSSYNEQFF.

V is TRBV7-7 and J is TRBJ2-1; 7 bases agree with TRBD2. Germline V gene lookup returns CDR1 SSHAT and CDR2 FNYEAQ (reference sequence). Germline trimming cut 5 bases from V and 9 bases from J; bases unmatched to any gene: 4. CDR3 length equals 12 residues. The CDR3 sequence: CASSVGGSEQFF. DNA of the CDR3: TGTGCCAGCAGCGTCGGGGGGAGTGAGCAGTTCTTC. The full variable domain, completed using reference TRBV7-7 and TRBJ2-1, is GAGVSQSPRYKVTKRGQDVTLRCDPISSHATLYWYQQALGQGPEFLTYFNYEAQPDKSGLPSDRFSAERPEGSISTLTIQRTEQRDSAMYRCASSVGGSEQFFGPGTRLTVL.

This chain links TRBV28 with TRBJ1-5, with 8 nucleotides matching TRBD1. This CDR3 has 15 residues. V trimming: 7 bases; J trimming: 3 bases; junction bases outside the gene matches: 8. Germline loops: CDR1 MDHEN, CDR2 SYDVKM. Here the CDR3 DNA reads TGTGCCAGCATCTCGGGGGACAGGCACAATCAGCCCCAGCATTTT. As protein: CASISGDRHNQPQHF. Full variable domain (rest looked up from reference TRBV28 and TRBJ1-5): DVKVTQSSRYLVKRTGEKVFLECVQDMDHENMFWYRQDPGLGLRLIYFSYDVKMKEKGDIPEGYSVSREKKERFSLILESASTNQTSMYLCASISGDRHNQPQHFGDGTRLSIL.

The rearrangement joins TRBV6-5 to TRBJ1-6, with D possibly TRBD1 on 6 matching bases. The CDR3 spans 14 residues. Trimming stripped 7 bases from V and 9 bases from J, with 16 bases between. Looked up from germline, CDR1 is MNHEY and CDR2 is SVGAGI. In DNA form, the CDR3 reads TGTGCCAGCAACGGGGGCCGGGAGGGTTCACCCCTCCACTTT. Translation gives CASNGGREGSPLHF.

The chain couples TRBV9 to TRBJ2-3; 9 nucleotides align to TRBD2. The V gene's germline CDR1 is SGDLS and CDR2 YYNGEE. V was clipped by 0 bases and J by 3 bases; unmatched bases: 5. This CDR3 has 16 amino acids. CDR3 protein: CASSVVGGGATDTQYF. The CDR3 DNA is TGTGCCAGCAGCGTAGTTGGCGGGGGGGCAACAGATACGCAGTATTTT. The variable domain in full, completed from reference TRBV9 and TRBJ2-3, reads DSGVTQTPKHLITATGQRVTLRCSPRSGDLSVYWYQQSLDQGLQFLIQYYNGEERAKGNILERFSAQQFPDLHSELNLSSLELGDSALYFCASSVVGGGATDTQYFGPGTRLTVL.

The DNA for the CDR3 is TGTGCCAGCAGCCCTCACAAGGGGGGGGAGCCATACGAGCAGTACTTC. As protein: CASSPHKGGEPYEQYF. The chain is built from TRBV9 and TRBJ2-7; TRBD2 is a possible D gene (7 bases). Trimming removed 4 bases at V and 4 bases at J, with 21 bases between. The germline V gene encodes CDR1 SGDLS and CDR2 YYNGEE. The CDR3 is 16 residues long.

V is TRBV7-6 and J is TRBJ2-7; 9 positions match TRBD1. V was clipped by 3 bases and J by 5 bases; unmatched bases: 5. The CDR3 is made up of 14 amino acids. Looked up from germline, CDR1 is SGHVS and CDR2 is FNYEAQ. The CDR3 reads CASSLWDREDEQYF. The CDR3 DNA follows: TGTGCCAGCAGCTTGTGGGACAGGGAAGACGAGCAGTACTTC.

The chain carries TRBV5-1 and TRBJ2-7; weak D call: TRBD1 (5 bases). V was shortened by 5 bases and J by 6 bases, with 12 bases between the two germline ends. The germline gives CDR1 SGHRS, CDR2 YFSETQ. CDR3 size: 12 residues. CDR3 coding DNA: TGCGCCAGCAGTTTGTCAGGGATCGAGCAGTACTTC. Amino acid sequence: CASSLSGIEQYF.

This clone came up a few times. The genes are TRBV4-1 and TRBJ1-1; weak D call: TRBD1 (6 bases). The CDR3 runs to 15 residues. The germline gives CDR1 MGHRA, CDR2 YSYEKL. V was cut by 3 bases and J by 1 base, with 12 bases left in between. This chain's CDR3 is CASSQNRAGNTEAFF. In DNA, the CDR3 is TGCGCCAGCAGCCAGAACAGGGCTGGGAACACTGAAGCTTTCTTT.

The V and J genes are TRBV7-6 and TRBJ2-7, with unresolved D. Per the germline V gene, CDR1 is SGHVS and CDR2 is FNYEAQ. CDR3 length: 13 residues. V was shortened by 4 bases and J by 3 bases, with 10 bases between the two germline ends. The CDR3, as DNA: TGTGCCAGCAGCTCGTTCGGTGGCTACGAGCAGTACTTC. Amino acids: CASSSFGGYEQYF.

This clone is classed as large (0.1 to 1%). This chain links TRBV15 with TRBJ2-1, with D possibly being TRBD1 (6 bases). Germline loops: CDR1 LNHNV, CDR2 YYDKDF (reference sequence). V lost 1 base to trimming and J lost 13 bases, with 14 bases between them. The CDR3 extends over 13 amino acids. The CDR3 protein is CATSRGTVFGQFF. As DNA, the CDR3 is TGTGCCACCAGCAGAGGGACAGTCTTTGGACAGTTCTTC.

The rearrangement links TRBV2 to TRBJ1-1; D not resolved. This CDR3 contains 13 residues. Looked up from germline, CDR1 is SNHLY and CDR2 is FYNNEI. Trimming left V 5 bases short and J 4 bases short, with 11 bases between. CDR3 nucleotides: TGTGCCAGCAGTAATGGTCTAGCCACTGAAGCTTTCTTT. It yields the protein CASSNGLATEAFF.

This clone has a handful of counts. The genes are TRBV4-1 and TRBJ1-1, with 9 bases fitting TRBD1. The junction had 4 bases not matched to a gene; V was cut back by 0 bases and J by 5 bases. The CDR3 spans 15 residues. Germline V CDR1 and CDR2: MGHRA, YSYEKL. The CDR3 sequence is CASSQDRTGETEAFF. The CDR3 nucleotides read TGCGCCAGCAGCCAAGATAGGACAGGGGAAACTGAAGCTTTCTTT.

CDR3 loop: CASSSQTDTQYF. The CDR3 DNA sequence: TGTGCCAGCTCATCTCAGACAGATACGCAGTATTTT. The V and J genes are TRBV18 and TRBJ2-3, with no clear D. The V and J ends lost 5 bases and 3 bases respectively, with 6 bases between them. This CDR3 is 12 amino acids long. Germline V lookup: CDR1 KGHSH, CDR2 LQKENI.

Only one count was recorded for this clone. V and J are TRBV6-1 and TRBJ1-5; D possibly corresponds to TRBD1 (6 bases). This CDR3 has 17 residues. CDR1 is MNHNS and CDR2 is SASEGT in the germline V gene. The V end was cut by 4 bases, the J end by 1 base, with 17 bases between. Here the CDR3 reads CASSVEETGLSNQPQHF. As DNA, the CDR3 is TGTGCCAGCAGTGTGGAGGAAACAGGGTTAAGCAATCAGCCCCAGCATTTT.